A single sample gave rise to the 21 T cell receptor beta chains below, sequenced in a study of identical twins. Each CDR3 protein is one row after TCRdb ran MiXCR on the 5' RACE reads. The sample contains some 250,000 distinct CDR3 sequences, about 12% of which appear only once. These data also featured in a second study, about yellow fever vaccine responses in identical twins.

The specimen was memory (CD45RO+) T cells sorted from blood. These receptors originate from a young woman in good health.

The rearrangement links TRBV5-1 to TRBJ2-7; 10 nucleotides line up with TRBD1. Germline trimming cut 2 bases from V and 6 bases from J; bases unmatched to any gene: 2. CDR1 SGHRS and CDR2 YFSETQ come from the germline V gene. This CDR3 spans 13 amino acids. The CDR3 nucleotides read TGCGCCAGCAGCTTCGGACAGGGGGTCGAGCAGTACTTC. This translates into CASSFGQGVEQYF.

The CDR3 DNA reads TGCAGTGCTAGCGGGGGGGCTCTAATAGATACGCAGTATTTT. Translation: CSASGGALIDTQYF. The rearrangement joins TRBV20-1 to TRBJ2-3; 8 bases are a match to TRBD2. The CDR3 consists of 14 residues. Germline V gives CDR1 DFQATT, CDR2 SNEGSKA (reference sequence). V shed 3 bases and J 5 bases; nucleotides not matched to a gene: 7.

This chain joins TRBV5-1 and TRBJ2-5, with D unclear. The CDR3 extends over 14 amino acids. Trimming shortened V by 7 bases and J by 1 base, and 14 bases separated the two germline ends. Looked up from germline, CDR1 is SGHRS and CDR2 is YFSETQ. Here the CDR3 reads CASSGGGFQETQYF. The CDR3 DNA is TGCGCCAGCTCTGGTGGCGGCTTCCAAGAGACCCAGTACTTC.

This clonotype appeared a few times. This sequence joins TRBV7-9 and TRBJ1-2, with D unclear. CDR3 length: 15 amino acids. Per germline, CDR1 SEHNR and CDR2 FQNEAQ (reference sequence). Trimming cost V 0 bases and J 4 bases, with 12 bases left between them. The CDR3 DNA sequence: TGTGCCAGCAGCTTAGCGCAAAGCGGATCCTATGGCTACACCTTC. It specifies CASSLAQSGSYGYTF. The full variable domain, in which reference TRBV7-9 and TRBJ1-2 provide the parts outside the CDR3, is DTGVSQNPRHKITKRGQNVTFRCDPISEHNRLYWYRQTLGQGPEFLTYFQNEAQLEKSRLLSDRFSAERPKGSFSTLEIQRTEQGDSAMYLCASSLAQSGSYGYTFGSGTRLTVV.

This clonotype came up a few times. The CDR3 region is CASSESRGDAKNIQYF. CDR3 DNA: TGTGCCAGCAGTGAATCAAGAGGGGATGCCAAAAACATTCAGTACTTC. V and J are TRBV2 and TRBJ2-4; tentatively, D is TRBD1 or TRBD2 (5 bases each). The CDR3 loop spans 16 amino acids. V was cut by 2 bases and J by 1 base, with 12 bases left in between. In germline, CDR1 is SNHLY, CDR2 FYNNEI.

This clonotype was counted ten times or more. CDR3 amino acids: CATSRDLSGLRGNEQFF. DNA of the CDR3: TGTGCCACCAGCAGAGATCTATCGGGACTTAGGGGCAATGAGCAGTTCTTC. The rearrangement uses TRBV15 and TRBJ2-1, with D possibly matching TRBD2 (6 bases). CDR1 LNHNV and CDR2 YYDKDF come from the germline V gene (reference sequence). The CDR3 runs 17 residues. Trimming took 0 bases from V and 6 from J, leaving 18 bases between them.

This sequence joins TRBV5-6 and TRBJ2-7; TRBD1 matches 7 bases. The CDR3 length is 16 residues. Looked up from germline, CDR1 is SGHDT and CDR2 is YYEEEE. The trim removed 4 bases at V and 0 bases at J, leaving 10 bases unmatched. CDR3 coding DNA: TGTGCCAGCAGCCCAGGCACAGGGGTACCCTCCTACGAGCAGTACTTC. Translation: CASSPGTGVPSYEQYF.

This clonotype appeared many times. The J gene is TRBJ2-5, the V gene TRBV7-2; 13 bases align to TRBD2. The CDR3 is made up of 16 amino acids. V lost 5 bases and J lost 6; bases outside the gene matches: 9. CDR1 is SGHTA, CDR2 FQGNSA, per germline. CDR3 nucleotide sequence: TGTGCCAGCAGCCCCGGGACTAGCGGGGCGTTGAAGACCCAGTACTTC. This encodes CASSPGTSGALKTQYF.

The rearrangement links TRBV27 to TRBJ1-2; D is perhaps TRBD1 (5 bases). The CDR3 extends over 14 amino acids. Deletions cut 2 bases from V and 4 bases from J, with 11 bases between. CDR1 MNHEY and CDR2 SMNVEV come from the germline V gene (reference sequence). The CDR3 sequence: CASSLAREFYGYTF. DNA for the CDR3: TGTGCCAGCAGTTTAGCCAGGGAATTCTATGGCTACACCTTC.

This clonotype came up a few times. Here the CDR3 reads CSAPGQGHGYTF. CDR3 nucleotide sequence: TGCAGTGCACCGGGACAGGGTCATGGCTACACCTTC. V gene TRBV20-1 combines with J gene TRBJ1-2, with 9 bases fitting TRBD1. J gave up 6 bases and V 6 bases, and 5 bases lay outside the gene matches. The CDR3 spans 12 residues. The germline CDR1 and CDR2 sequences are DFQATT and SNEGSKA (reference sequence).

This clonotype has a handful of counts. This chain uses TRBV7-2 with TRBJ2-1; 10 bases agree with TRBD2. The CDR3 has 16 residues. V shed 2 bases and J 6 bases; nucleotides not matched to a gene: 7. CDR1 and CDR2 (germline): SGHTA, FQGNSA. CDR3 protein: CASSLNPSGSGNEQFF. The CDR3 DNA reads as TGTGCCAGCAGCTTAAATCCTAGCGGGAGCGGCAATGAGCAGTTCTTC.

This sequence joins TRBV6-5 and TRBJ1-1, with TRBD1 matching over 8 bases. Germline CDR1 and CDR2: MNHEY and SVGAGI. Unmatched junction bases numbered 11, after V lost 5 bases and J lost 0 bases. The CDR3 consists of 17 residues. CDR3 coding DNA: TGTGCCAGCAGTCTTCGAGACAGGGGACTTATGAACACTGAAGCTTTCTTT. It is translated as CASSLRDRGLMNTEAFF.

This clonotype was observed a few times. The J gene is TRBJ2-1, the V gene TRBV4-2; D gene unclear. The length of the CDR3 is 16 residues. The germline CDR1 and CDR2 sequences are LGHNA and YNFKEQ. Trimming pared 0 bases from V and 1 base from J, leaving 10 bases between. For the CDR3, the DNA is TGTGCCAGCAGCCAAGATCCCCGAAAGTCCTACAATGAGCAGTTCTTC. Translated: CASSQDPRKSYNEQFF.

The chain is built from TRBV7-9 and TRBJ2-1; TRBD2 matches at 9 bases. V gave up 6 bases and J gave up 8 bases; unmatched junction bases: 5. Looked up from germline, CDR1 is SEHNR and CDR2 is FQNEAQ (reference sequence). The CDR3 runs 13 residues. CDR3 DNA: TGTGCCAGCAGGGATAGCGGGAGAGATGAGCAGTTCTTC. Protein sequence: CASRDSGRDEQFF.

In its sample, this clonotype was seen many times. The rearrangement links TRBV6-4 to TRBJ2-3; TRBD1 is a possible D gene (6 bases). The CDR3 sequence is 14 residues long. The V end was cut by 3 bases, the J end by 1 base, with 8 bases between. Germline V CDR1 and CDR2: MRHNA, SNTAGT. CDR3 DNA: TGTGCCAGCAGTGAAGGGGGTGGCACAGATACGCAGTATTTT. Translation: CASSEGGGTDTQYF.

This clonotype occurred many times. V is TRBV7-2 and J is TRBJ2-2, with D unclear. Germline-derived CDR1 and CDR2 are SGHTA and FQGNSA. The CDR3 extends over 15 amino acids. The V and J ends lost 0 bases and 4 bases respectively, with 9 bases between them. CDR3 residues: CASSLAVHITGELFF. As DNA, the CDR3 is TGTGCCAGCAGCTTAGCAGTGCATATCACCGGGGAGCTGTTTTTT.

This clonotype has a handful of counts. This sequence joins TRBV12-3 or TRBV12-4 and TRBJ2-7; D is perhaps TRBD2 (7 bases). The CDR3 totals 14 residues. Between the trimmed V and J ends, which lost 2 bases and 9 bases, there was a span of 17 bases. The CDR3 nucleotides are TGTGCCAGCAGTTTACGGGGGGCGGGTTCGGTGCAGTACTTC. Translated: CASSLRGAGSVQYF.

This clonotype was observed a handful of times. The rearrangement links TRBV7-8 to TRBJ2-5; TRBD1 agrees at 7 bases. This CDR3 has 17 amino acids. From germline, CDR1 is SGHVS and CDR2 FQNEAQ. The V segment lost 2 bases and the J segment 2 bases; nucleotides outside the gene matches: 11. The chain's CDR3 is CASSLRARQGGQETQYF. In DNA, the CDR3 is TGTGCCAGCAGCTTAAGGGCGAGACAGGGCGGACAAGAGACCCAGTACTTC.

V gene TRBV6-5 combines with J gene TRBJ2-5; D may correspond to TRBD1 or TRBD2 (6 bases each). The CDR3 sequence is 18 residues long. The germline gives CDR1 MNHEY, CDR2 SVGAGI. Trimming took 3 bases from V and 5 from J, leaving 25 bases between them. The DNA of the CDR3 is TGTGCCAGCAGTTATTCCCAACCTAGGGGGGCCCAAAGGGAGACCCAGTACTTC. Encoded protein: CASSYSQPRGAQRETQYF.

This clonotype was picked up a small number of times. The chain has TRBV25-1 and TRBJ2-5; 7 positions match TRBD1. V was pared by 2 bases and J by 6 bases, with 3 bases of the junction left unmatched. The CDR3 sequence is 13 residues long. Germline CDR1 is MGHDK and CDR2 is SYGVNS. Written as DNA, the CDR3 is TGTGCCAGCAGTGAAACAGGGGTGCAGACCCAGTACTTC. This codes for CASSETGVQTQYF.

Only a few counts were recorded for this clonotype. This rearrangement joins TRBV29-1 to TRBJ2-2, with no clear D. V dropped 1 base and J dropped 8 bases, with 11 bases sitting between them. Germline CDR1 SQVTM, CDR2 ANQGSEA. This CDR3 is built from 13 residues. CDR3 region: CSVEVGVRGELFF. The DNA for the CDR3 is TGCAGCGTTGAAGTTGGGGTCAGGGGGGAGCTGTTTTTT.